Listed below are T cell receptor beta chains from one sample, sequenced in a study of OX40 agonist ivuxolimab in advanced cancers. TCRdb's table, derived via immunoSEQ multiplex PCR, lists solely in-frame clones and lacks some. The sample shows tens of thousands of clones, approximately 86% of them seen only once. This material consisted of CD4+ or CD8+ T cells sorted from blood, taken in a trial of the OX40 agonist ivuxolimab. The receptors stem from an adult with an advanced solid tumor such as melanoma, head and neck, liver or kidney cancer. CDR3s include the opening cysteine and the closing phenylalanine or tryptophan. The D gene is left open where the match is weak.

d_call: TRBD1
v_call: TRBV7-9
j_call: TRBJ1-1
cdr3_length: 17
cdr3_aa: CASSLGVAGGSGTEAFF
cdr3_nt: TGTGCCAGCAGCTTAGGGGTGGCAGGGGGTTCGGGCACTGAAGCTTTCTTT

d_call: -
v_call: TRBV10-3
j_call: TRBJ2-3
cdr3_length: 13
cdr3_aa: CAITRVPTDTQYF
cdr3_nt: TGTGCCATCACCAGGGTTCCGACAGATACGCAGTATTTT

d_call: -
v_call: TRBV19
j_call: TRBJ2-7
cdr3_length: 15
cdr3_aa: CASKKEGGSSYEQYF
cdr3_nt: TGTGCCAGTAAAAAAGAAGGGGGTTCCTCCTACGAGCAGTACTTC

d_call: -
v_call: TRBV18
j_call: TRBJ1-1
cdr3_length: 18
cdr3_aa: CASSPVHRTGSMNTEAFF
cdr3_nt: TGTGCCAGCTCACCCGTCCATAGAACAGGGAGTATGAACACTGAAGCTTTCTTT

d_call: -
v_call: TRBV4-3
j_call: TRBJ1-5
cdr3_length: 14
cdr3_aa: CASSQGGRDQPQHF
cdr3_nt: TGCGCCAGCAGCCAAGGAGGTCGGGATCAGCCCCAGCATTTT

d_call: -
v_call: TRBV9
j_call: TRBJ2-1
cdr3_length: 14
cdr3_aa: CASSSRLVGNEQFF
cdr3_nt: TGTGCCAGCAGCTCACGACTAGTAGGGAATGAGCAGTTCTTC

d_call: -
v_call: TRBV5-6
j_call: TRBJ1-4
cdr3_length: 14
cdr3_aa: CASSLERRSEKLFF
cdr3_nt: TGTGCCAGCAGCTTGGAACGGAGAAGTGAAAAACTGTTTTTT

d_call: -
v_call: TRBV18
j_call: TRBJ1-3
cdr3_length: 17
cdr3_aa: CASSPEVSGWSGNTIYF
cdr3_nt: TGTGCCAGCTCACCAGAAGTGTCAGGGTGGTCTGGAAACACCATATATTTT

d_call: -
v_call: TRBV28
j_call: TRBJ1-5
cdr3_length: 13
cdr3_aa: CASSLEGYQPQHF
cdr3_nt: TGTGCCAGCAGTTTGGAGGGGTATCAGCCCCAGCATTTT

d_call: -
v_call: TRBV7-2
j_call: TRBJ1-5
cdr3_length: 15
cdr3_aa: CASSQHPSAGQPQHF
cdr3_nt: TGTGCCAGCAGCCAACACCCATCTGCGGGTCAGCCCCAGCATTTT

d_call: -
v_call: TRBV6-5
j_call: TRBJ1-4
cdr3_length: 14
cdr3_aa: CASSPPGRSEKLFF
cdr3_nt: TGTGCCAGCAGTCCCCCGGGACGCTCCGAAAAACTGTTTTTT